These 12 T cell receptor beta chains were all obtained from the same sample, sequenced in a study of T cells in Graves' hyperthyroidism and ophthalmopathy. Amplification targeted TCR beta CDR3 regions from RNA transcripts. The HTBI primer set served for first-round RT-PCR of the TCR CDR3. Each CDR3 protein is one row after TCRdb ran MiXCR on the multiplex PCR reads. This sample yields fewer than 350,000 distinct CDR3 sequences, of which around 20% are seen a single time; 50% belongs to the top ten. Sequencing input: blood. The receptors here all came from a woman aged 45-60 years with Graves' hyperthyroidism.

The gene calls are TRBV5-1 and TRBJ2-7; 8 bases agree with TRBD2. Germline V gene lookup returns CDR1 SGHRS and CDR2 YFSETQ. After removal of 0 bases from V and 6 bases from J, the junction contained 5 bases not matched to a gene. The CDR3 covers 14 residues. The CDR3 sequence: CASSLVAGSLEQYF. In nucleotides, the CDR3 is TGCGCCAGCAGCTTGGTAGCGGGGAGCCTCGAGCAGTACTTC.

Concerning this clonotype itself: At one end, the junction sequence differs from germline, possibly due to a read error. V is TRBV7-8 and J is TRBJ2-7; 8 nucleotides align to TRBD1. The germline gives CDR1 SGHVS, CDR2 FQNEAQ. The CDR3 totals 13 residues. DNA of the CDR3: TGTGCCAACAGCTTAGACGACAGGGGCGAGCAGTACTTC. Translation: CANSLDDRGEQYF.

This clonotype was seen many times. Here the CDR3 reads CSAPKVEGYEQYF. The CDR3 nucleotides are TGCAGTGCCCCGAAGGTAGAGGGCTACGAGCAGTACTTC. This sequence joins TRBV20-1 and TRBJ2-7, with TRBD2 as a possible D gene (5 bases). The V end was cut by 6 bases, the J end by 3 bases, with 15 bases between. The CDR3 spans 13 residues. The germline V gene has CDR1 DFQATT and CDR2 SNEGSKA (reference sequence).

This clonotype was recorded a few times. The chain employs TRBV6-1 and TRBJ2-5, with TRBD2 matching over 7 bases. The germline CDR1 and CDR2 sequences are MNHNS and SASEGT. CDR3 length equals 15 residues. V lost 6 bases and J lost 7; bases outside the gene matches: 14. CDR3 residues: CASRGGEAGSGTQYF. CDR3 coding DNA: TGTGCCAGCAGGGGAGGGGAAGCGGGGTCGGGGACCCAGTACTTC.

This clonotype was detected ten times or more. The rearrangement links TRBV6-1 to TRBJ1-4, with D hard to call. CDR1 is MNHNS, CDR2 SASEGT, per germline. CDR3 length: 13 amino acids. Trimming shortened V by 5 bases and J by 6 bases, and 10 bases separated the two germline ends. CDR3 nucleotides: TGTGCCAGCAGTTCATCTGGTTATGAAAAACTGTTTTTT. Translating it yields CASSSSGYEKLFF.

This clonotype showed up many times. The chain recombines TRBV30 with TRBJ2-2, with 8 positions matching TRBD2. This CDR3 contains 14 residues. CDR1 is GTSNPN, CDR2 SVGIG, per germline (reference sequence). The V gene end was trimmed by 7 bases and the J gene end by 5 bases; junction bases not matched to a gene: 9. CDR3 DNA: TGTGCCTCCTCCGGGACTAGTAGAACCGGGGAGCTGTTTTTT. Translated: CASSGTSRTGELFF.

This clonotype was recorded at least ten times. The chain has TRBV25-1 and TRBJ1-1, with TRBD1 matching 8 bases. Germline CDR1 is MGHDK and CDR2 is SYGVNS. The V and J ends lost 1 base and 1 base, in that order; junction bases with no gene match: 2. This CDR3 region has 15 residues. The CDR3 here is CASSELGQANTEAFF. The CDR3 nucleotides read TGTGCCAGCAGTGAATTGGGACAGGCGAACACTGAAGCTTTCTTT. Combining the CDR3 with reference TRBV25-1 and TRBJ1-1 gives the whole variable domain EADIYQTPRYLVIGTGKKITLECSQTMGHDKMYWYQQDPGMELHLIHYSYGVNSTEKGDLSSESTVSRIRTEHFPLTLESARPSHTSQYLCASSELGQANTEAFFGQGTRLTVV.

This clonotype was detected ten times or more. The chain uses TRBV2 and TRBJ2-1; possibly TRBD2 for D (6 bases). Germline values: CDR1 SNHLY, CDR2 FYNNEI. The CDR3 has 13 residues. Trimming took 10 bases from V and 9 from J, leaving 19 bases between them. The CDR3 loop is CATRPEGLGEQFF. For the CDR3, the DNA is TGTGCCACCCGGCCGGAGGGATTAGGTGAGCAGTTCTTC.

With regard to this clonotype: A much bigger clone sits one base away, suggesting this may be a read error. V is TRBV28 and J is TRBJ1-5; TRBD1 matches at 8 bases. Germline CDR1 MDHEN, CDR2 SYDVKM. The CDR3 has 13 amino acids. Trimming at V came to 7 bases and at J to 1 base, leaving 0 bases not matched to a gene. As DNA, the CDR3 is TGTGCCAGCACAGGGGGCAGCAATCAGCCCCAGCATTTT. This gives the protein CASTGGSNQPQHF. Filled out from reference TRBV28 and TRBJ1-5, the complete variable domain reads DVKVTQSSRYLVKRTGEKVFLECVQDMDHENMFWYRQDPGLGLRLIYFSYDVKMKEKGDIPEGYSVSREKKERFSLILESASTNQTSMYLCASTGGSNQPQHFGDGTRLSIL.

In this sample, this clonotype turned up a few times. This rearrangement joins TRBV20-1 to TRBJ1-3; 8 bases line up with TRBD1. Looked up from germline, CDR1 is DFQATT and CDR2 is SNEGSKA (reference sequence). The V segment lost 5 bases and the J segment 1 base; nucleotides outside the gene matches: 7. The CDR3 has 15 residues. The chain's CDR3 is CSAPGQGISGNTIYF. The CDR3 region has the DNA TGCAGTGCTCCTGGACAGGGCATTTCTGGAAACACCATATATTTT.

This clonotype was counted many times. The rearrangement uses TRBV20-1 and TRBJ2-2, with D perhaps matching TRBD1 (6 bases). The CDR3 totals 12 residues. Per germline, CDR1 DFQATT and CDR2 SNEGSKA (reference sequence). Between the trimmed V and J ends, which lost 6 bases and 3 bases, there was a span of 8 bases. The CDR3: CSANRDTGELFF. CDR3 sequence (DNA): TGCAGTGCGAACAGGGACACCGGGGAGCTGTTTTTT.

Remarks on this clonotype: A read error is possible here, since a much larger clone lies one base away. The chain recombines TRBV12-3 or TRBV12-4 with TRBJ1-3, with D unclear. With 5 bases removed from V and 0 bases from J, the gap between germline ends came to 5 bases. This CDR3 is built from 13 residues. As DNA, the CDR3 is TGTGCCAGCAGTCCCTCCTCTGGAAACACCATATATTTT. Translating gives CASSPSSGNTIYF.